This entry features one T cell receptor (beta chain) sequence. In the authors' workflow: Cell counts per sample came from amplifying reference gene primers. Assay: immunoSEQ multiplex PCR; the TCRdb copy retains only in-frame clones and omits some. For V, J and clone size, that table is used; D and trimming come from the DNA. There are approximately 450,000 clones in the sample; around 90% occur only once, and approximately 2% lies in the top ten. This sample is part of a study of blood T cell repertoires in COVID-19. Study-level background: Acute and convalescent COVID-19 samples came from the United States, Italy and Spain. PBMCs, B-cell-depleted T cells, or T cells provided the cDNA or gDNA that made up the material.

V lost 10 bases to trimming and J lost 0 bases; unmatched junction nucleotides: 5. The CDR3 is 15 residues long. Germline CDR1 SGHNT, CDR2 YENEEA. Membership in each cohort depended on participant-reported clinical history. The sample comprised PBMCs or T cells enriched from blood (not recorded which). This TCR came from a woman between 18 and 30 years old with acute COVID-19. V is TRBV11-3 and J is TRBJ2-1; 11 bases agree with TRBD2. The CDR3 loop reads CATSSGRASYNEQFF. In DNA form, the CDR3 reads TGTGCCACGAGTAGCGGGAGGGCCTCCTACAATGAGCAGTTCTTC.